This TCR beta chain emerged from a study of shared clonotypes between healthy human individuals (dated by TCRdb to the early 2020s). Context from the whole study: The cohort comprised two women and a few men aged 18 to 49 years. For each donor, CD4 naive and CD4 memory were each run on three plates, CD8 naive on two plates, and CD8 memory on one plate. To estimate repertoire size and how much clonotype sharing occurs between individuals, the study deeply sequenced the blood TCR repertoires of several healthy adults. Between about 0.94 and 8.9 billion PBMCs per donor were obtained by leukapheresis. Libraries were prepared and TCR repertoires were sequenced by different laboratories using diverse techniques, in order to increase sequencing depth and limit assay-specific biases. The study at large found these results: Only blood was sampled, and tissue TCR repertoires likely differ from those in blood. Higher generation probabilities were observed for clonotypes shared by all four sorted-subset donors than for non-shared clonotypes. Even with the large sequencing depth, rarefaction of the sorted-subset datasets indicated that sequencing was incomplete. Larger estimated clonotype richness was generally found for naive subsets than for memory subsets. The small number of donors limited the genetic and exposure-history diversity represented. Pairwise subsampling indicated that sequencing depth was expected to affect the degree of clonotype sharing among donors. Across a handful of donors, about 4.5% of naive CD4, around 3.3% of naive CD8, 2.3% of memory CD4, and 0.4% of memory CD8 clonotypes were shared.

Using the deep immunoSEQ assay, TCR CDR3 regions were amplified from genomic DNA by multiplex PCR. For each cell subset, the extracted genomic DNA was distributed evenly across all wells of several immunoSEQ 96-well plates, and each plate served as one replicate. For sorted subsets, around 200 ng genomic DNA, equal to approximately 30,000 T cell genomes, was loaded into each replicate PCR. Purified libraries were quantified with a Qubit 3.0 fluorometer, sized on a Bioanalyzer 2100, and re-quantified with the KAPA Library Quantification kit. Every immunoSEQ 96-well plate was sequenced on a dedicated single-read 150-cycle Illumina NextSeq 550 flow cell. In the authors' own workflow: Because only junctional sequences without quality scores were contained in the immunoSEQ output, filtering matching that applied to full-length reads could not be performed. To assign V/J genes and CDR3, sequences were annotated using PyIR, a Python wrapper for IgBLAST v1.9, with IMGT germline references. Reads with weak V/J assignments (E-value above 1e-6), missing CDR3, stop codons, out-of-frame junctions, or ambiguous translated residues were removed. V3J clonotypes were defined as sequences sharing an identical inferred V gene, J gene, and CDR3 amino acid sequence. Percentage overlap between repertoires was computed as shared unique clonotypes divided by the size of the smaller repertoire. Repertoire richness was assessed with RTK rarefaction, the Chao1 estimator, and Recon v2.1 estimates of unobserved clonotypes. Generation probabilities were computed with OLGA for all TCRbeta clonotypes obtained by the gDNA method from a few donors. Imported from immuneACCESS, the table was reduced by TCRdb to in-frame sequences with V and J called. These copies leave out some clones; in studies compared against another copy, an unresolved V gene accounts for under half, and the cause of the remainder is not known. V and J calls plus clone size are reproduced from that table; the DNA served to infer D and trimming. Here the sample has some 1.5 million clones; 95% to 99% occur a single time. The top ten constitute about 0.42% of the sample.

Unmatched junction bases come to 4, with V trimmed by 5 bases and J by 6 bases. CDR1 GTSNPN and CDR2 SVGIG are derived from the germline V gene (reference sequence). Including the terminal cysteine and phenylalanine, the CDR3 comprises 13 residues. Only the CDR3 DNA stays, 39 bases, in frame from base 1. On this clone itself: Which antigen it targets is not known. Per-base quality was not reported, and no clone a single base away is much larger than it.

The donors were healthy, HIV-negative adults with no recently reported acute infections or vaccinations. Every donor was a Caucasian adult residing in Nashville, Tennessee, USA. Magnetic negative selection was used to enrich CD4+ T cells, after which naive cells were positively selected on CD45RA and the negative fraction became the memory subset. After blood collection by leukapheresis, PBMCs were isolated using Ficoll-Histopaque density gradient centrifugation and then cryopreserved in the vapor phase of liquid nitrogen. Purity and quantity of every magnetically sorted T cell population were checked by analytical flow cytometry. Genomic DNA was isolated from every sorted fraction and measured by UV absorbance on a Nanodrop 2000c.

The clonotype was recovered from a man aged 30 to 39 in good health. The chain joins TRBV30 to TRBJ1-4, and TRBD1 aligns with 9 junction nucleotides. The sequenced sample consisted of naive CD4+ T cells sorted from blood. Read against the paper, the sample's cell subset or site label means: CD45RA+ positively selected. The nucleotide sequence is TGTGCCTGGGAGGGACAGGGCGATGAAAAACTGTTTTTT. This sequence encodes CAWEGQGDEKLFF.